What follows are 28 T cell receptor beta chains derived from one specimen sequenced in a study of blood T cells in healthy people across ages. A sample-barcoded 5' primer and a J-beta primer mix were used in a second PCR of about 7 to 12 cycles. From the 5' RACE reads, TCRdb called clonotypes with MiXCR, one entry per CDR3 protein. There are 1.5 million to 2 million distinct CDR3 sequences in the sample; around half occur only once, and roughly 2% lies in the top ten. The sample consisted of blood. These receptors came from a woman aged 40-49 years in good health.

The chain combines TRBV20-1 with TRBJ2-1; 8 bases line up with TRBD2. Germline CDR1 DFQATT, CDR2 SNEGSKA (reference sequence). The CDR3 has 15 amino acids. The V gene end was trimmed by 0 bases and the J gene end by 4 bases; junction bases not matched to a gene: 5. In DNA, the CDR3 is TGCAGTGCTAGAGATGGGGGACTAGGGTACAATGAGCAGTTCTTC. The encoded protein is CSARDGGLGYNEQFF.

V gene TRBV2 combines with J gene TRBJ2-3; D is perhaps TRBD1 (6 bases). This CDR3 comprises 16 residues. Germline V CDR1 and CDR2: SNHLY, FYNNEI. Trimming removed 6 bases at V and 2 bases at J, with 18 bases between. This chain's CDR3 is CASRAGDTPITDTQYF. For the CDR3, the DNA is TGTGCCAGCAGGGCAGGGGATACGCCAATCACAGATACGCAGTATTTT.

The rearrangement uses TRBV20-1 and TRBJ1-2; D is unclear. The CDR3 length is 15 residues. V dropped 0 bases and J dropped 1 base, with 12 bases sitting between them. Germline CDR1 reads DFQATT; CDR2 reads SNEGSKA (reference sequence). The CDR3 here is CSARDSQDLNYGYTF. DNA for the CDR3: TGCAGTGCTAGAGATAGCCAGGACCTTAACTATGGCTACACCTTC.

In this sample, this clonotype turned up a few times. The chain recombines TRBV20-1 with TRBJ2-1, with a weak D call TRBD1 (7 bases). This CDR3 has 18 residues. Trimming removed 0 bases from V and 7 bases from J, with 25 bases in between. Germline V gene lookup returns CDR1 DFQATT and CDR2 SNEGSKA (reference sequence). The CDR3 DNA reads as TGCAGTGCTAGAGACATATCAGGGGGGTCGTCTTTGGTGAATGAGCAGTTCTTC. Translating it yields CSARDISGGSSLVNEQFF.

This clonotype showed up just a few times. This chain joins TRBV19 and TRBJ2-7; TRBD1 aligns across 8 bases. With 5 bases clipped from V and 2 bases from J, the junction kept 8 bases outside the gene matches. The CDR3 extends over 15 amino acids. Germline loops: CDR1 LNHDA, CDR2 SQIVND (reference sequence). Here the CDR3 DNA reads TGTGCCAGTAGTCCCCAAGGACAGGGCGCCTACGAGCAGTACTTC. It is translated as CASSPQGQGAYEQYF.

The chain has TRBV29-1 and TRBJ2-1; a possible D gene is TRBD2 (5 bases). In germline, CDR1 is SQVTM, CDR2 ANQGSEA. This CDR3 has 14 amino acids. Deletions cut 1 base from V and 4 bases from J, with 11 bases between. This chain's CDR3 is CSVEGADSYNEQFF. The DNA of the CDR3 is TGCAGCGTTGAAGGGGCGGACTCATACAATGAGCAGTTCTTC.

This clonotype has a handful of counts. This chain joins TRBV7-2 and TRBJ2-3; D not certain. Trimming took off 1 base at V and 11 bases at J, with 16 bases between the two ends. The germline CDR1 and CDR2 sequences are SGHTA and FQGNSA. The CDR3 consists of 14 residues. CDR3 sequence: CASSLGFGLGEQYF. CDR3 DNA sequence: TGTGCCAGCAGCTTAGGATTTGGGCTAGGTGAGCAGTATTTT.

This chain connects TRBV7-9 to TRBJ2-3; D is perhaps TRBD2 (7 bases). The CDR3 is made up of 15 amino acids. Deletions cut 5 bases from V and 3 bases from J, with 15 bases between. Germline V gene data show CDR1 as SEHNR and CDR2 as FQNEAQ (reference sequence). The CDR3 bases are TGTGCCAGCAGCGCCGCTGGGGGGGCAACAGATACGCAGTATTTT. It codes for CASSAAGGATDTQYF.

J is TRBJ2-4 and V is TRBV20-1; D is ambiguous. This CDR3 has 13 residues. Germline V gene sequence: CDR1 DFQATT, CDR2 SNEGSKA (reference sequence). Trimming shortened V by 5 bases and J by 0 bases, and 8 bases separated the two germline ends. Here the CDR3 reads CSADMLAKNIQYF. The CDR3 DNA reads TGCAGTGCTGACATGCTAGCCAAAAACATTCAGTACTTC.

The J gene is TRBJ2-5, the V gene TRBV5-1; 10 nucleotides agree with TRBD1. J gave up 2 bases and V 4 bases, and 8 bases lay outside the gene matches. The germline gives CDR1 SGHRS, CDR2 YFSETQ. The CDR3 has 16 residues. CDR3 amino acids: CASSSRQGALQETQYF. The CDR3 DNA is TGCGCCAGCAGCAGCAGACAGGGGGCCTTACAAGAGACCCAGTACTTC.

This clonotype showed up just a few times. The chain employs TRBV7-2 and TRBJ2-1, with a tentative D call TRBD2 (6 bases). Per the germline V gene, CDR1 is SGHTA and CDR2 is FQGNSA. This CDR3 region has 16 residues. Between the trimmed V and J ends, which lost 5 bases and 3 bases, there was a span of 17 bases. In nucleotides, the CDR3 is TGTGCCAGCAGCCCTGGGTGGACGGGACTCTACAATGAGCAGTTCTTC. It specifies CASSPGWTGLYNEQFF.

This chain links TRBV15 with TRBJ2-3; 8 bases match TRBD1. Germline CDR1 LNHNV, CDR2 YYDKDF (reference sequence). The CDR3 consists of 15 residues. Germline trimming cut 2 bases from V and 1 base from J; bases unmatched to any gene: 2. The CDR3 reads CATSRSTGGTDTQYF. In DNA, the CDR3 is TGTGCCACCAGCAGATCGACAGGGGGCACAGATACGCAGTATTTT.

CDR3 region: CASSLSFGGNYGYTF. CDR3 nucleotides: TGTGCCAGCAGTTTAAGCTTTGGGGGGAACTATGGCTACACCTTC. This chain joins TRBV27 and TRBJ1-2; possibly TRBD1 for D (5 bases). V lost 2 bases and J lost 2, with 12 bases in between. The germline V gene encodes CDR1 MNHEY and CDR2 SMNVEV (reference sequence). CDR3 length: 15 residues.

In DNA form, the CDR3 reads TGCAGCGCCGATCAGGGTAGAGAGACCCAGTACTTC. This codes for CSADQGRETQYF. The rearrangement joins TRBV29-1 to TRBJ2-5; the D gene is possibly TRBD1 (5 bases). Germline CDR1 is SQVTM and CDR2 is ANQGSEA. This CDR3 is built from 12 residues. V shed 7 bases and J shed 4 bases, with 13 bases lying between them. Complete variable domain (other parts from reference TRBV29-1 and TRBJ2-5): SAVISQKPSRDICQRGTSLTIQCQVDSQVTMMFWYRQQPGQSLTLIATANQGSEATYESGFVIDKFPISRPNLTFSTLTVSNMSPEDSSIYLCSADQGRETQYFGPGTRLLVL.

The CDR3 bases are TGTGCCAGCAGCACCCCCGGGGTAGCGGAGGGGAGCACAGATACGCAGTATTTT. It yields the protein CASSTPGVAEGSTDTQYF. V is TRBV12-3 or TRBV12-4 and J is TRBJ2-3, with D possibly being TRBD2 (6 bases). The CDR3 runs to 18 residues. Trimming took 6 bases from V and 0 from J, leaving 22 bases between them.

The V call is TRBV4-3, the J call TRBJ2-1, with D unclear. V dropped 4 bases and J dropped 6 bases, with 13 bases sitting between them. The CDR3 length is 14 residues. Germline V gene lookup returns CDR1 LGHNA and CDR2 YSLEER. The CDR3 sequence is CASSPRVAANEQFF. In nucleotides, the CDR3 is TGCGCCAGCAGCCCCCGGGTAGCTGCCAATGAGCAGTTCTTC.

This clonotype was seen more than once but under ten times. The rearrangement joins TRBV6-5 to TRBJ2-4, with 9 positions matching TRBD1. The CDR3 runs 14 residues. Germline trimming cut 2 bases from V and 8 bases from J; bases unmatched to any gene: 4. Germline V gene lookup returns CDR1 MNHEY and CDR2 SVGAGI. The CDR3 reads CASSYQGQGDIQYF. CDR3 coding DNA: TGTGCCAGCAGTTACCAGGGACAGGGAGACATTCAGTACTTC.

This chain links TRBV12-3 or TRBV12-4 with TRBJ1-1; no clear D. Trimming shortened V by 8 bases and J by 6 bases, and 16 bases separated the two germline ends. CDR3 length: 13 amino acids. The CDR3 spells CASPPRKTAEAFF. For the CDR3, the DNA is TGTGCCAGCCCCCCCCGTAAGACGGCTGAAGCTTTCTTT.

As for this clonotype: One end of the junction fails to match germline, which may point to a read error. The chain carries TRBV6-5 and TRBJ1-2; D is undetermined. There are 14 residues in the CDR3. Looked up from germline, CDR1 is MNHEY and CDR2 is SVGAGI. CDR3 sequence: CAGSYAGNSYGYTF. The CDR3 DNA sequence: TGTGCCGGCAGTTACGCCGGGAACAGCTATGGCTACACCTTC.

The chain has TRBV20-1 and TRBJ2-4; D ambiguous. The J call may be mistaken, given a closer DNA end match to TRBJ2-7. Germline values: CDR1 DFQATT, CDR2 SNEGSKA (reference sequence). The CDR3 spans 11 residues. CDR3 protein: CSAPNRYEQYF. DNA for the CDR3: TGCAGTGCCCCTAATCGCTACGAGCAGTACTTC.

This chain links TRBV10-3 with TRBJ2-1; no clear D. From germline, CDR1 is ENHRY and CDR2 SYGVKD. This CDR3 contains 12 residues. V lost 6 bases to trimming and J lost 2 bases, with 5 bases between them. The CDR3 protein is CAISPAYNEQFF. The CDR3 DNA reads TGTGCCATCAGCCCGGCCTACAATGAGCAGTTCTTC.

The rearrangement links TRBV4-3 to TRBJ1-6; D unclear. This CDR3 has 8 residues. The V gene's germline CDR1 is LGHNA and CDR2 YSLEER. V was pared by 7 bases and J by 13 bases, with 2 bases between. CDR3 residues: CASNPLHF. Written as DNA, the CDR3 is TGCGCCAGCAACCCCCTCCACTTT.

This clonotype was counted between two and nine times. The chain has TRBV11-2 and TRBJ2-1, with TRBD2 identical over 9 bases. CDR1 is SGHAT, CDR2 FQNNGV, per germline. The CDR3 spans 14 residues. V was pared by 8 bases and J by 8 bases, with 10 bases of the junction left unmatched. The CDR3 here is CASSSTSGSDEQFF. The CDR3 coding sequence is TGTGCCAGCTCTTCTACTAGCGGGTCAGATGAGCAGTTCTTC.

V usage is TRBV3-1 and J usage is TRBJ2-7; 9 nucleotides match TRBD1. The CDR3 consists of 16 residues. Germline values: CDR1 LGHDT, CDR2 YNNKEL (reference sequence). V was clipped by 4 bases and J by 1 base; unmatched bases: 8. CDR3 DNA sequence: TGTGCCAGCAGCCGGTATGACAGGGGGTCTTCCTACGAGCAGTACTTC. The encoded protein is CASSRYDRGSSYEQYF.

J is TRBJ2-1 and V is TRBV29-1; D is unresolved. The V and J ends lost 1 base and 0 bases respectively, with 7 bases between them. Germline V gives CDR1 SQVTM, CDR2 ANQGSEA. CDR3 size: 14 residues. The chain's CDR3 is CSVEAESSYNEQFF. CDR3 in DNA: TGCAGCGTTGAAGCCGAGAGCTCCTACAATGAGCAGTTCTTC.

This chain joins TRBV6-2 or TRBV6-3 and TRBJ2-1, with TRBD1 matching 8 bases. Germline assignment: CDR1 MNHEY and CDR2 SVGEGT. This CDR3 region has 18 residues. J was trimmed by 4 bases and V by 4 bases; bases with no gene match: 15. The CDR3 is CASSSLRRTGPRYNEQFF. Written as DNA, the CDR3 is TGTGCCAGCAGTTCCCTACGACGGACAGGGCCCCGTTACAATGAGCAGTTCTTC.

The gene calls are TRBV6-6 and TRBJ1-5, with 7 bases lining up with TRBD1. With 6 bases clipped from V and 0 bases from J, the junction kept 5 bases outside the gene matches. The CDR3 length is 15 residues. Germline assignment: CDR1 MNHNY and CDR2 SVGAGI (reference sequence). CDR3 sequence (DNA): TGTGCCAGCAGGTACGACAGGGCTAGCAATCAGCCCCAGCATTTT. Translating it yields CASRYDRASNQPQHF.

This clonotype has more than one count but fewer than ten. This chain connects TRBV28 to TRBJ2-5; 9 nucleotides match TRBD1. V shed 6 bases and J 2 bases; nucleotides not matched to a gene: 7. There are 15 residues in the CDR3. Germline V gene data show CDR1 as MDHEN and CDR2 as SYDVKM. CDR3 loop: CASRASGTGQETQYF. CDR3 bases: TGTGCCAGCAGAGCCTCCGGGACAGGGCAAGAGACCCAGTACTTC.